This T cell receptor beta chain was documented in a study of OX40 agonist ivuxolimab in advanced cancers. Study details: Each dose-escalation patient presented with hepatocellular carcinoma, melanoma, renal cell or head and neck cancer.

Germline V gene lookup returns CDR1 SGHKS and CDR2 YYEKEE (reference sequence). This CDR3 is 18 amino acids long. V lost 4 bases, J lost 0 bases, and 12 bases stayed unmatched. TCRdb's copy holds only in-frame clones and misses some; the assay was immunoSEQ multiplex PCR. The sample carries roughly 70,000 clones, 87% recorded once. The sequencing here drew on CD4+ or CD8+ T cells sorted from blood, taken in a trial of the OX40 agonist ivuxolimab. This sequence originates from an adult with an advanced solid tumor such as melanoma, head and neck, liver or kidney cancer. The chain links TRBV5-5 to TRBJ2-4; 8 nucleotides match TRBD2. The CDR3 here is CASSVLGSGELAKNIQYF. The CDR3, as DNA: TGTGCCAGCAGCGTCCTAGGTAGCGGGGAACTAGCCAAAAACATTCAGTACTTC.